This TCR beta chain was recorded in a study of liver allograft versus peripheral blood T cells. Study-wide background: Recipients' peripheral blood supplied the T cell receptor repertoires against which those in transplanted livers were compared. Study-wide findings and caveats: There were reportedly differences between T cell receptor repertoires inside liver allografts and those in peripheral blood.

To note about this clonotype: Its antigen is unidentified. A far more abundant clone sits one base away, making this likely a read error. The CDR3 does not close with the conserved phenylalanine or tryptophan, likely indicating a read error.

One entry per CDR3 protein, called by TCRdb with MiXCR from the reads. The sample consists of 2,000 to 3,000 distinct CDR3 sequences, 15% to 20% of them appearing once. The ends were cut back, 5 bases at V and 6 bases at J, with 5 bases in the middle. The CDR3 totals 11 residues. Germline V gene lookup returns CDR1 MNHEY and CDR2 SVGAGI. The sequence was collected from a human patient who had a liver transplant. The graft donor may have given rise to some T cells. The genes are TRBV6-5 and TRBJ1-5; D is ambiguous. CDR3 bases: TGTGCCAGCAGTGAATTTCAGCCCCAGCATCTT. It codes for CASSEFQPQHL.